This T cell receptor beta chain was profiled in a study of T cell responses to AZD1222 COVID-19 vaccine. CDR3 size: 15 residues. CDR1 GTSNPN and CDR2 SVGIG come from the germline V gene (reference sequence). V was cut by 5 bases and J by 7 bases, with 23 bases left in between. Produced via immunoSEQ multiplex PCR; TCRdb's table is partial and in-frame only. The table includes 100,000 or so clones, approximately 96% detected once. This TCR came from an adult in good health. The chain has TRBV30 and TRBJ1-1; D is uncertain. The sample here was peripheral blood, taken on day 0 of AZD1222 vaccination. CDR3 nucleotides: TGTGCCTGGTCGGACGACCTAAGCCTTTCGAATGAAGCTTTCTTT. It is translated as CAWSDDLSLSNEAFF.